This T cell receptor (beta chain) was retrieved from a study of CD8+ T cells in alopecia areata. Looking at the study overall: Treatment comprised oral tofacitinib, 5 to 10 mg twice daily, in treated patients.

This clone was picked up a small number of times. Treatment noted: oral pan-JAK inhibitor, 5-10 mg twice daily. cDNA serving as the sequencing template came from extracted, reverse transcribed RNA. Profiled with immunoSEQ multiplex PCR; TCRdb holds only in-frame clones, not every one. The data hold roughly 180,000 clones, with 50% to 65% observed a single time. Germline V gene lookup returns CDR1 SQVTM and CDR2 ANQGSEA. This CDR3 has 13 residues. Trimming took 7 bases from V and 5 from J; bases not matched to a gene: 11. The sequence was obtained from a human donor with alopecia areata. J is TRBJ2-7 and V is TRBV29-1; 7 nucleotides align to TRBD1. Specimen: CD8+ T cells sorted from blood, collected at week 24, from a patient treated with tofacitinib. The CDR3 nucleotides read TGCAGCGCGACAGGGATGGAGATTAACGAGCAGTACTTC. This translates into CSATGMEINEQYF.